This T cell receptor beta chain was recorded in a study of Ad26.COV2.S vaccination and SARS-CoV-2 variants (dated by TCRdb to the early 2020s). About the study as a whole: Vaccine-arm donors came from COV1001, a multicentre, randomized, double-blind, placebo-controlled phase I-IIa trial of Ad26.COV2.S in healthy adults. Ad26.COV2.S was given intramuscularly at 5x10^10 or 1x10^11 viral particles, as a single shot or as two shots 56 days apart. Investigators did not know the trial group allocation while performing experiments and assessing outcomes. Participants in the trial were split at random into five groups of five each, receiving low-dose or high-dose Ad26.COV2.S once or twice, or else placebo on both occasions. Sequencing of the TCRbeta repertoire served to evaluate the specificity and breadth of SARS-CoV-2-reactive T cell receptors following Ad26.COV2.S vaccination. A total of 32 samples were included in the TCR-sequenced set, comprising roughly 20 Ad26.COV2.S vaccine recipients, 5 placebo recipients and 8 SARS-CoV-2 convalescent individuals. What the work shows at the level of the full study, not this receptor alone: Comparable non-spike TCR breadth was observed between vaccine and placebo recipients, consistent with only spike being contained in the vaccine. After vaccination, spike-specific CD8+ and CD4+ T cell responses were reported to show substantial breadth. According to the authors, total T cell responses may have been underestimated by the TCR breadth and depth analyses. Higher spike-specific TCR breadth was observed in Ad26.COV2.S recipients than in placebo recipients (P = 0.0014). The study was not powered for comparison of responses between vaccine doses or regimens.

Taken with the paper, the label for treatment or condition translates to: over 15 received Ad26.COV2.S at low or high dose, single or two shots; 5 received placebo; per-sample allocation not given. For vaccine and placebo recipients, the sequenced repertoires came from samples collected on day 63 after the first injection. In Cohort 1b, around 25 adults aged 18-55 years were enrolled at a single site in Boston, USA, between 29 July and 7 August 2020. Ad26.COV2.S was a replication-incompetent adenovirus type 26 vector expressing a prefusion-stabilized SARS-CoV-2 spike protein from the original Wuhan strain. TCRbeta CDR3 regions were sequenced with the immunoSEQ Assay. After extraction, genomic DNA underwent amplification by bias-controlled multiplex PCR, followed by high-throughput sequencing. From the authors' description of their analysis: To quantify the absolute abundance of each unique TCRbeta CDR3 region, sequences were collapsed and filtered. T cell fraction was estimated by normalizing TCRbeta template counts to usable DNA, which was measured by amplifying reference genes present in all nucleated cells. Repertoire TCRs were annotated as SARS-CoV-2-specific by exact matching of V gene, CDR3 amino acid sequence and J gene to a known reactive TCR set. The reference SARS-CoV-2 TCR set was derived from MIRA and filtered for enrichment in COVID-19-positive ImmuneCODE repertoires, a step that removed public or cross-reactive TCRs. Using the MIRA antigens, annotated TCRs were further analysed by specific ORF or by position within an ORF. Breadth was defined as the number of annotated unique rearrangements divided by the total number of unique productive rearrangements, and depth was defined as the summed frequency of the annotated unique rearrangements. Group comparisons of TCR breadth used two-sided Wilcoxon rank-sum tests. What TCRdb holds here is the immuneACCESS table cut down to in-frame rearrangements. Part of the clones is not present; checked against another copy, under half of the missing clones reflect an unresolved V gene, and the others are unexplained. V and J calls plus clone size are reproduced from that table; the DNA served to infer D and trimming. For this sample there are some 240,000 clones; roughly nine tenths appear just once. The ten largest clones represent nearly 3% of the sample.

Details on this clone: Its binding antigen is unknown. No clone much larger than this one lies a single base away; base qualities are absent.

This receptor was taken from a person between 18 and 59 years old who received the Ad26.COV2.S COVID-19 vaccine or a placebo. The sequenced sample was peripheral blood, obtained in a trial of Ad26.COV2.S vaccine versus placebo.

The sequenced DNA is TGTCCCGAGCCGGCAGCTGGGTGTAGGTTCTTC. Translated, this gives CPEPAAGCRFF. This chain joins TRBV27 to TRBJ2-1; a confident D gene designation cannot be given. The CDR3 goes from the cysteine to the phenylalanine over 11 residues. Only the CDR3 DNA is retained, 33 bases long and in frame from the first base. CDR1 and CDR2 were assigned from the germline V gene (reference sequence) as MNHEY and SMNVEV.